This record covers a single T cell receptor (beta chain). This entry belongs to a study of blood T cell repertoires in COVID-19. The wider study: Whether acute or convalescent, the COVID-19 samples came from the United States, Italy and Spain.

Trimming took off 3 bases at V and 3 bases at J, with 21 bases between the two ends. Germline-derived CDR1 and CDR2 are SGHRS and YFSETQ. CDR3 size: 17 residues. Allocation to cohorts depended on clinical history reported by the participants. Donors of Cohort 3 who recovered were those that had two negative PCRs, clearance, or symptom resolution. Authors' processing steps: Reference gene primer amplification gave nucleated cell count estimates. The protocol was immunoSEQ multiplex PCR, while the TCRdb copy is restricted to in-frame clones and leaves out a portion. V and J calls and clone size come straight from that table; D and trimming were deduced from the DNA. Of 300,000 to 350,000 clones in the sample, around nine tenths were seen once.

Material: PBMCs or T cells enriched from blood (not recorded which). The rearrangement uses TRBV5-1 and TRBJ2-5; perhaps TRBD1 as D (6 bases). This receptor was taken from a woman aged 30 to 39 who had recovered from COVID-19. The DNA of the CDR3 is TGCGCCAGCAGCTACACGATCACAGGGTTGTCCGAAGAGACCCAGTACTTC. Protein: CASSYTITGLSEETQYF.